One sample yielded the 29 T cell receptor beta chains listed below, sequenced in a study of CD8 T cells in Susac syndrome. Reverse transcription of about 0.5 to 1 ug RNA used random hexamers. TCRdb itself ran the immunoSEQ multiplex PCR reads through MiXCR, one entry per CDR3 protein. The sample has 100,000 to 150,000 distinct CDR3 sequences, 85% to 95% seen once. The specimen was CD4+ T cells from PBMCs. These receptor sequences come from a human donor with multiple sclerosis.

This chain uses TRBV7-3 with TRBJ1-2; D might be TRBD1 (5 bases). Deletions cut 1 base from V and 7 bases from J, with 13 bases between. The germline CDR1 and CDR2 sequences are SGHTA and FQGTGA. This CDR3 contains 14 residues. CDR3 DNA: TGTGCCAGCAGCTTAAGGGGCACCCCGCGTGGCTACACCTTC. Amino acid sequence: CASSLRGTPRGYTF.

The gene calls are TRBV12-3 or TRBV12-4 and TRBJ1-1, with D perhaps matching TRBD1 (6 bases). Trimming removed 6 bases at V and 4 bases at J, with 9 bases between. CDR3 length: 12 amino acids. CDR3 sequence (DNA): TGTGCCAGCAGCACAGGGACCACTGAAGCTTTCTTT. As protein: CASSTGTTEAFF.

The CDR3 protein is CAWSWGTNTEAFF. The CDR3 DNA sequence: TGTGCCTGGAGTTGGGGGACGAACACTGAAGCTTTCTTT. The chain combines TRBV30 with TRBJ1-1; perhaps TRBD1 as D (5 bases). CDR3 length: 13 residues. Germline V gives CDR1 GTSNPN, CDR2 SVGIG (reference sequence). Trimming took off 2 bases at V and 1 base at J, with 8 bases between the two ends.

The rearrangement joins TRBV4-2 to TRBJ1-6, with unresolved D. Germline values: CDR1 LGHNA, CDR2 YNFKEQ. The CDR3 loop spans 13 amino acids. Trimming took 0 bases from V and 8 from J, leaving 5 bases between them. Written as DNA, the CDR3 is TGTGCCAGCAGCCAAGATTCGGATTCACCCCTCCACTTT. Translating it yields CASSQDSDSPLHF.

J is TRBJ2-3 and V is TRBV5-1, with no clear D. Germline assignment: CDR1 SGHRS and CDR2 YFSETQ. The CDR3 is 15 amino acids. The V and J ends lost 0 bases and 0 bases respectively, with 8 bases between them. The CDR3 DNA is TGCGCCAGCAGCTTGGAGGCGGCGAGCACAGATACGCAGTATTTT. Translation gives CASSLEAASTDTQYF. Variable domain in full (rest from reference TRBV5-1 and TRBJ2-3): KAGVTQTPRYLIKTRGQQVTLSCSPISGHRSVSWYQQTPGQGLQFLFEYFSETQRNKGNFPGRFSGRQFSNSRSEMNVSTLELGDSALYLCASSLEAASTDTQYFGPGTRLTVL.

Here the CDR3 reads CASSVRGGAPDTQYF. The CDR3, as DNA: TGTGCCAGCAGCGTACGCGGGGGGGCCCCAGATACGCAGTATTTT. This rearrangement joins TRBV9 to TRBJ2-3, with 9 positions matching TRBD2. Trimming at V came to 1 base and at J to 4 bases, leaving 4 bases not matched to a gene. Looked up from germline, CDR1 is SGDLS and CDR2 is YYNGEE. This CDR3 is built from 15 residues.

The chain joins TRBV11-2 to TRBJ1-3, with D unresolved. Germline V gene lookup returns CDR1 SGHAT and CDR2 FQNNGV. The CDR3 covers 16 residues. Trimming left V 3 bases short and J 0 bases short, with 12 bases between. The chain's CDR3 is CASSLMSGNSGNTIYF. The CDR3 nucleotides are TGTGCCAGCAGCTTGATGAGCGGAAACTCTGGAAACACCATATATTTT.

V is TRBV6-5 and J is TRBJ1-2; tentatively, D is TRBD1 (5 bases). Germline-derived CDR1 and CDR2 are MNHEY and SVGAGI. V gave up 6 bases and J gave up 2 bases, with 7 bases separating them. CDR3 size: 12 residues. CDR3 amino acids: CASSRDNYGYTF. The CDR3 DNA reads TGTGCCAGCAGCAGGGACAACTATGGCTACACCTTC.

The chain uses TRBV5-4 and TRBJ1-1, with unresolved D. Germline values: CDR1 SGHNT, CDR2 YYREEE (reference sequence). The V and J ends lost 4 bases and 1 base respectively, with 17 bases between them. The CDR3 is 16 residues long. The CDR3 spells CASSPRAGKANTEAFF. DNA of the CDR3: TGTGCCAGCAGCCCGAGGGCCGGGAAGGCGAACACTGAAGCTTTCTTT.

The gene calls are TRBV30 and TRBJ1-5, with 9 bases aligning to TRBD1. V lost 3 bases and J lost 6; bases outside the gene matches: 6. The CDR3 consists of 14 residues. CDR1 is GTSNPN and CDR2 is SVGIG in the germline V gene (reference sequence). CDR3: CAWRPDRGGQPQHF. CDR3 bases: TGTGCCTGGAGACCCGACAGGGGGGGTCAGCCCCAGCATTTT.

J is TRBJ2-2 and V is TRBV20-1; TRBD2 aligns across 7 bases. The CDR3 is made up of 18 amino acids. The V and J ends lost 4 bases and 0 bases, in that order; junction bases with no gene match: 14. Germline V CDR1 and CDR2: DFQATT, SNEGSKA (reference sequence). The CDR3 loop is CSATLAERPYTNTGELFF. The CDR3, as DNA: TGCAGTGCTACCCTAGCGGAACGCCCTTACACGAACACCGGGGAGCTGTTTTTT.

The V call is TRBV6-2 or TRBV6-3, the J call TRBJ2-2; no clear D gene. With 8 bases removed from V and 2 bases from J, the gap between germline ends came to 21 bases. The CDR3 length is 17 residues. Germline-derived CDR1 and CDR2 are MNHEY and SVGEGT. CDR3 sequence reads: CASSLRRRITNTGELFF. As DNA, the CDR3 is TGTGCCAGCTCCCTCAGGAGAAGGATTACTAACACCGGGGAGCTGTTTTTT.

The J gene is TRBJ1-2, the V gene TRBV7-2; a possible D gene is TRBD1 (6 bases). Trimming shortened V by 1 base and J by 8 bases, and 26 bases separated the two germline ends. Looked up from germline, CDR1 is SGHTA and CDR2 is FQGNSA. The CDR3 runs to 18 residues. CDR3 nucleotide sequence: TGTGCCAGCAGCTTAGTTCGGGGGGAAGGACAGACAGATCGAGGCTACACCTTC. It codes for CASSLVRGEGQTDRGYTF.

The rearrangement joins TRBV6-2 or TRBV6-3 to TRBJ1-1, with D perhaps TRBD1 (6 bases). The CDR3 length is 17 residues. The V gene lost 5 bases and the J gene lost 3 bases, with 22 bases spanning the gap. Germline V gene data show CDR1 as MNHEY and CDR2 as SVGEGT. CDR3 protein: CASSPQRSRGGYTEAFF. CDR3 nucleotide sequence: TGTGCCAGCAGTCCGCAACGGTCCAGGGGTGGTTACACTGAAGCTTTCTTT.

The gene calls are TRBV7-6 and TRBJ2-1; 8 bases are shared with TRBD2. The V segment lost 3 bases and the J segment 4 bases; nucleotides outside the gene matches: 5. The CDR3 length is 15 residues. Germline V gene lookup returns CDR1 SGHVS and CDR2 FNYEAQ. The CDR3 region has the DNA TGTGCCAGCAGCTTCAGCGGGGGCCTATACAATGAGCAGTTCTTC. Its translation: CASSFSGGLYNEQFF.

The chain carries TRBV2 and TRBJ1-6, with no clear D. Germline assignment: CDR1 SNHLY and CDR2 FYNNEI. CDR3 length: 13 residues. V lost 1 base, J lost 6 bases, and 4 bases lay in between. CDR3 sequence reads: CASSEVANSPLHF. The CDR3 nucleotides are TGTGCCAGCAGTGAAGTGGCTAATTCACCCCTCCACTTT.

The V and J genes are TRBV6-1 and TRBJ2-7, with D possibly being TRBD1 (6 bases). V lost 2 bases to trimming and J lost 4 bases, with 18 bases between them. Looked up from germline, CDR1 is MNHNS and CDR2 is SASEGT. The CDR3 runs to 16 residues. Here the CDR3 DNA reads TGTGCCAGCAGTGAACGCACAGGGATTCTGGGTTACGAGCAGTACTTC. As protein: CASSERTGILGYEQYF.

This clonotype was observed a single time. The rearrangement links TRBV29-1 to TRBJ2-7; no definite D call. The V and J ends lost 3 bases and 1 base respectively, with 7 bases between them. This CDR3 comprises 12 residues. Germline V CDR1 and CDR2: SQVTM, ANQGSEA. The CDR3: CSVEASSYEQYF. CDR3 sequence (DNA): TGCAGCGTTGAGGCGTCATCCTACGAGCAGTACTTC.

CDR3 residues: CASSVGAGGTHEQYF. CDR3 DNA: TGTGCCAGCAGCGTAGGGGCAGGGGGGACTCACGAGCAGTACTTC. The genes are TRBV9 and TRBJ2-7, with D possibly being TRBD1 (7 bases). The CDR3 consists of 15 residues. V lost 0 bases, J lost 5 bases, and 15 bases lay in between. Germline CDR1 SGDLS, CDR2 YYNGEE.

The V gene is TRBV4-2, the J gene TRBJ2-3; 8 nucleotides agree with TRBD2. Germline CDR1 LGHNA, CDR2 YNFKEQ. The CDR3 has 17 amino acids. V lost 1 base and J lost 4; bases outside the gene matches: 10. The CDR3 DNA follows: TGTGCCAGCAGCCAAGGAGGACGGGGGGGCAATTCAGATACGCAGTATTTT. As protein: CASSQGGRGGNSDTQYF.

This chain uses TRBV11-2 with TRBJ1-2; D may be TRBD1 (6 bases). The CDR3 spans 14 residues. The V end was cut by 5 bases, the J end by 8 bases, with 18 bases between. CDR1 and CDR2 (germline): SGHAT, FQNNGV. The CDR3 region is CASSPLTGMGGYTF. CDR3 coding DNA: TGTGCCAGCAGCCCCCTTACAGGGATGGGCGGCTACACCTTC. Combining the CDR3 with reference TRBV11-2 and TRBJ1-2 gives the whole variable domain EAGVAQSPRYKIIEKRQSVAFWCNPISGHATLYWYQQILGQGPKLLIQFQNNGVVDDSQLPKDRFSAERLKGVDSTLKIQPAKLEDSAVYLCASSPLTGMGGYTFGSGTRLTVV.

The chain combines TRBV5-1 with TRBJ1-3, with D maybe TRBD1 (6 bases). CDR1 SGHRS and CDR2 YFSETQ come from the germline V gene. The CDR3 loop spans 15 amino acids. Between the trimmed V and J ends, which lost 0 bases and 0 bases, there was a span of 7 bases. CDR3 residues: CASSLEDSSGNTIYF. The CDR3 coding sequence is TGCGCCAGCAGCTTGGAGGACAGCTCTGGAAACACCATATATTTT.

This chain joins TRBV30 and TRBJ1-1, with a tentative D call TRBD1 (5 bases). The CDR3 extends over 13 amino acids. The V gene lost 0 bases and the J gene lost 4 bases, with 9 bases spanning the gap. Germline CDR1 reads GTSNPN; CDR2 reads SVGIG (reference sequence). The CDR3 DNA reads TGTGCCTGGAGTGTGAGCGGGGGCACTGAAGCTTTCTTT. Its protein product is CAWSVSGGTEAFF.

The chain couples TRBV5-1 to TRBJ1-1, with D unresolved. Trimming cost V 4 bases and J 1 base, with 11 bases left between them. Germline-derived CDR1 and CDR2 are SGHRS and YFSETQ. The CDR3 consists of 14 residues. CDR3 DNA: TGCGCCAGCAGCCTCTCTTGGCGGAACACTGAAGCTTTCTTT. It encodes CASSLSWRNTEAFF.

The chain links TRBV3-1 to TRBJ2-5; the D is unclear. The germline V gene has CDR1 LGHDT and CDR2 YNNKEL (reference sequence). This CDR3 region has 14 residues. Deletions cut 3 bases from V and 5 bases from J, with 13 bases between. The CDR3 bases are TGTGCCAGCAGCCAGAGGACGGCTGACGAGACCCAGTACTTC. It translates to CASSQRTADETQYF.

The chain recombines TRBV5-1 with TRBJ2-2; a weak D match, TRBD1 (5 bases). This CDR3 is 13 amino acids long. V was trimmed by 6 bases and J by 5 bases, leaving 11 bases between them. In germline, CDR1 is SGHRS, CDR2 YFSETQ. The CDR3: CASNPQGTGELFF. Written as DNA, the CDR3 is TGCGCCAGCAACCCGCAGGGAACCGGGGAGCTGTTTTTT.

The chain links TRBV5-1 to TRBJ2-3; D might be TRBD2 (7 bases). The CDR3 has 15 residues. The germline V gene has CDR1 SGHRS and CDR2 YFSETQ. V dropped 0 bases and J dropped 2 bases, with 10 bases sitting between them. CDR3 region: CASSLAGGPTDTQYF. CDR3 sequence (DNA): TGCGCCAGCAGCTTGGCGGGGGGCCCCACAGATACGCAGTATTTT.

The rearrangement joins TRBV20-1 to TRBJ1-2, with 7 bases matching TRBD1. The germline CDR1 and CDR2 sequences are DFQATT and SNEGSKA (reference sequence). CDR3 size: 11 residues. The CDR3 nucleotides read TGCAGCCTACAGGGGAACTATGGCTACACCTTC. This encodes CSLQGNYGYTF.

The chain links TRBV12-3 or TRBV12-4 to TRBJ2-3, with 10 bases aligning to TRBD1. The CDR3 sequence is 15 residues long. V was clipped by 6 bases and J by 1 base; unmatched bases: 4. The CDR3 loop is CASSTGQGGTDTQYF. The CDR3 nucleotides are TGTGCCAGCAGCACCGGACAGGGGGGCACAGATACGCAGTATTTT.